This record covers a single TCR beta chain. Its antigen is unidentified. Vbeta (60) and Jbeta (13) primers were used in the PCR. Profiled with immunoSEQ multiplex PCR; TCRdb holds only in-frame clones, not every one. The repertoire has roughly 150,000 clones, under 85% of them found once; the top ten carry 4.1%. This entry is derived from a study of cytomegalovirus exposure and HLA in healthy donors. Findings and limits, study-wide: Follow-up analysis later connected one missense variant in DCLRE1C with trimming of TCR beta V- and J-genes.

This CDR3 is built from 15 residues. The germline gives CDR1 LNHNV, CDR2 YYDKDF (reference sequence). The V gene lost 2 bases and the J gene lost 11 bases, with 21 bases spanning the gap. This TCR was sampled from a man aged 50 to 59 in good health and CMV-seropositive. Sequenced material: PBMCs. This chain links TRBV15 with TRBJ2-5; D may be TRBD1 (6 bases). The CDR3 sequence is CATSRQGMGPVEQYF. The CDR3 DNA reads TGTGCCACCAGCAGACAGGGGATGGGCCCGGTGGAGCAGTACTTC.